Following are 21 T cell receptor beta chains from one sample sequenced in a study of blood T cell repertoires in COVID-19. The method was immunoSEQ multiplex PCR; TCRdb's version includes in-frame clones alone and lacks a portion of them. The sample has approximately 170,000 clones, around four fifths seen once. Sequencing input: PBMCs or T cells enriched from blood (not recorded which). These receptors came from a woman aged 45-65 years who had recovered from COVID-19.

This rearrangement joins TRBV7-9 to TRBJ2-5; TRBD2 is a possible D gene (6 bases). CDR3 size: 15 residues. Trimming removed 2 bases at V and 3 bases at J, with 13 bases between. CDR1 is SEHNR, CDR2 FQNEAQ, per germline (reference sequence). In DNA form, the CDR3 reads TGTGCCAGCAGCTTATGGGGGGAGGTAGAAGAGACCCAGTACTTC. Protein product: CASSLWGEVEETQYF.

The J gene is TRBJ1-1, the V gene TRBV2, with a tentative D call TRBD1 (5 bases). The germline gives CDR1 SNHLY, CDR2 FYNNEI. Trimming pared 7 bases from V and 5 bases from J, leaving 17 bases between. The CDR3 extends over 14 amino acids. The CDR3 DNA follows: TGTGCCAGCAATCCCCAGGGCGGTTTAACTGAAGCTTTCTTT. Translating it yields CASNPQGGLTEAFF.

The chain employs TRBV7-8 and TRBJ1-5; 7 bases are shared with TRBD1. The length of the CDR3 is 15 residues. Losses at the gene ends were 1 base for V and 7 bases for J; bases not matched to a gene: 7. Germline assignment: CDR1 SGHVS and CDR2 FQNEAQ. As DNA, the CDR3 is TGTGCCAGCAGCTTAGGCCGACAGGGATGGCAGCCCCAGCATTTT. Its translation: CASSLGRQGWQPQHF.

The chain employs TRBV15 and TRBJ2-7, with 9 bases fitting TRBD2. The CDR3 consists of 12 residues. After removal of 9 bases from V and 5 bases from J, the junction contained 5 bases not matched to a gene. CDR1 LNHNV and CDR2 YYDKDF come from the germline V gene (reference sequence). CDR3 sequence: CATGTSFDEQYF. CDR3 in DNA: TGTGCCACGGGGACTAGCTTCGACGAGCAGTACTTC.

The sample holds one count of this clone. The chain employs TRBV3-1 (or the pseudogene TRBV3-2) and TRBJ2-1, with 7 bases lining up with TRBD2. V trimming: 5 bases; J trimming: 8 bases; junction bases outside the gene matches: 9. The CDR3 has 14 amino acids. Germline V gene sequence: CDR1 LGHDT, CDR2 YNNKEL (reference sequence). CDR3 DNA sequence: TGTGCCAGCAGCTCGACAGCCAGCGGGGATGAGCAGTTCTTC. This translates into CASSSTASGDEQFF.

The genes are TRBV15 and TRBJ2-1; D ambiguous. V gave up 3 bases and J gave up 0 bases, with 6 bases separating them. The CDR3 runs 14 residues. CDR1 and CDR2 from the germline V gene are LNHNV and YYDKDF (reference sequence). The CDR3 reads CATSRLSSYNEQFF. In nucleotides, the CDR3 is TGTGCCACCAGCAGGCTTAGCTCCTACAATGAGCAGTTCTTC.

The table lists this clone with a few counts. The chain is built from TRBV19 and TRBJ2-1; 8 bases are a match to TRBD2. The junction had 7 bases not matched to a gene; V was cut back by 3 bases and J by 9 bases. Germline V gene sequence: CDR1 LNHDA, CDR2 SQIVND (reference sequence). The CDR3 length is 14 residues. The chain's CDR3 is CASSMALAGGEQFF. The CDR3 nucleotides are TGTGCCAGTAGTATGGCCCTAGCGGGTGGTGAGCAGTTCTTC.

The CDR3, as DNA: TGTGCCAGCAGCCTCTCGGGACAGCTGAATCAGCCCCAGCATTTT. Translated: CASSLSGQLNQPQHF. This sequence joins TRBV5-4 and TRBJ1-5, with TRBD1 matching over 7 bases. With V trimmed by 4 bases and J by 4 bases, 8 bases remained unmatched. The CDR3 spans 15 residues. The germline gives CDR1 SGHNT, CDR2 YYREEE (reference sequence).

V is TRBV28 and J is TRBJ2-2; tentatively, D is TRBD1 (6 bases). Trimming took 6 bases from V and 6 from J, leaving 14 bases between them. CDR1 is MDHEN, CDR2 SYDVKM, per germline. The CDR3 length is 14 residues. The CDR3 nucleotides are TGTGCCAGCAGCGTAATACAGGGCCCCGGGGAGCTGTTTTTT. As protein: CASSVIQGPGELFF. Full variable domain (remainder filled in from reference TRBV28 and TRBJ2-2): DVKVTQSSRYLVKRTGEKVFLECVQDMDHENMFWYRQDPGLGLRLIYFSYDVKMKEKGDIPEGYSVSREKKERFSLILESASTNQTSMYLCASSVIQGPGELFFGEGSRLTVL.

This chain links TRBV6-2 or TRBV6-3 with TRBJ1-2, with D possibly matching TRBD1 (6 bases). V was pared by 5 bases and J by 4 bases, with 17 bases between. There are 15 residues in the CDR3. Germline CDR1 MNHEY, CDR2 SVGEGT. CDR3 coding DNA: TGTGCCAGCAGTCCCGGACAGAGAGTCTTCTATGGCTACACCTTC. This encodes CASSPGQRVFYGYTF.

V and J are TRBV11-3 and TRBJ1-5; no definite D call. Germline assignment: CDR1 SGHNT and CDR2 YENEEA. This CDR3 is built from 12 residues. V lost 5 bases and J lost 7, with 9 bases in between. The CDR3 coding sequence is TGTGCCAGCAGCCAAGTGGAGCAGCCCCAGCATTTT. Its protein is CASSQVEQPQHF.

V gene TRBV11-3 combines with J gene TRBJ1-4; D is possibly TRBD1 (5 bases). Trimming pared 1 base from V and 8 bases from J, leaving 11 bases between. Germline values: CDR1 SGHNT, CDR2 YENEEA. This CDR3 region has 14 residues. The CDR3 loop is CASSLGGRGEKLFF. For the CDR3, the DNA is TGTGCCAGCAGCTTAGGGGGCCGCGGAGAAAAACTGTTTTTT.

The gene calls are TRBV18 and TRBJ2-2; no reliable D call. CDR1 KGHSH and CDR2 LQKENI come from the germline V gene. Trimming pared 3 bases from V and 6 bases from J, leaving 14 bases between. This CDR3 is built from 15 residues. The CDR3 reads CASSPVRSSAGELFF. The DNA for the CDR3 is TGTGCCAGCTCACCCGTGCGATCTTCGGCCGGGGAGCTGTTTTTT.

This clone showed up just a few times. This chain connects TRBV29-1 to TRBJ2-1; 9 nucleotides agree with TRBD1. The CDR3 length is 12 residues. Germline V CDR1 and CDR2: SQVTM, ANQGSEA. V was clipped by 6 bases and J by 9 bases; unmatched bases: 6. CDR3 loop: CSVETGGREQFF. CDR3 coding DNA: TGCAGCGTGGAGACAGGGGGACGTGAGCAGTTCTTC.

The chain is built from TRBV9 and TRBJ2-6; D ambiguous. Germline CDR1 reads SGDLS; CDR2 reads YYNGEE. V lost 2 bases, J lost 1 base, and 4 bases lay in between. This CDR3 is built from 14 residues. The CDR3: CASSVESGANVLTF. CDR3 sequence (DNA): TGTGCCAGCAGCGTGGAGTCTGGGGCCAACGTCCTGACTTTC. The whole variable domain, remainder taken from reference TRBV9 and TRBJ2-6, is DSGVTQTPKHLITATGQRVTLRCSPRSGDLSVYWYQQSLDQGLQFLIQYYNGEERAKGNILERFSAQQFPDLHSELNLSSLELGDSALYFCASSVESGANVLTFGAGSRLTVL.

The chain uses TRBV5-1 and TRBJ1-4, with TRBD1 matching over 7 bases. V lost 5 bases, J lost 5 bases, and 6 bases stayed unmatched. The V gene's germline CDR1 is SGHRS and CDR2 YFSETQ. The CDR3 is 14 residues long. CDR3 in DNA: TGCGCCAGCAGACCGGGACAGATAAATGAAAAACTGTTTTTT. This gives the protein CASRPGQINEKLFF.

CDR3 nucleotides: TGTGCCAGCAGCCAATCTAGCGGCAGCACAGATACGCAGTATTTT. This encodes CASSQSSGSTDTQYF. The genes are TRBV3-1 (or the pseudogene TRBV3-2) and TRBJ2-3, with 7 nucleotides matching TRBD2. CDR3 length: 15 amino acids. Trimming cost V 2 bases and J 0 bases; bases outside gene matches: 2. Germline lookup yields CDR1 LGHDT and CDR2 YNNKEL (reference sequence).

This clone was found a few times. The genes are TRBV14 and TRBJ1-2; D call uncertain. This CDR3 has 13 residues. Germline V lookup: CDR1 SGHDN, CDR2 FVKESK. The V end was cut by 0 bases, the J end by 8 bases, with 10 bases between. The CDR3 is CASSQEMARGYTF. Written as DNA, the CDR3 is TGTGCCAGCAGCCAAGAGATGGCAAGAGGCTACACCTTC.

The chain carries TRBV11-3 and TRBJ1-2; 8 bases match TRBD1. Germline trimming cut 3 bases from V and 7 bases from J; bases unmatched to any gene: 10. Per the germline V gene, CDR1 is SGHNT and CDR2 is YENEEA. This CDR3 comprises 15 residues. CDR3 sequence (DNA): TGTGCCAGCAGCTTTGAACTGGGGCAGGGGGCTGGCTACACCTTC. Amino acids: CASSFELGQGAGYTF.

The V call is TRBV11-2, the J call TRBJ1-2; 10 bases map to TRBD1. The CDR3 is 15 amino acids. Germline V gene lookup returns CDR1 SGHAT and CDR2 FQNNGV. V trimming: 5 bases; J trimming: 4 bases; junction bases outside the gene matches: 7. CDR3 region: CASSGTGTGVYGYTF. CDR3 coding DNA: TGTGCCAGCAGCGGGACCGGGACAGGGGTCTATGGCTACACCTTC.

In DNA form, the CDR3 reads TGTGCCAGCAGTGAAGCCCGGGACAGGGGGCTCGCAGATACGCAGTATTTT. Translated, it gives CASSEARDRGLADTQYF. The chain links TRBV2 to TRBJ2-3; TRBD1 agrees at 12 bases. Germline assignment: CDR1 SNHLY and CDR2 FYNNEI. The CDR3 contains 17 residues. With 0 bases clipped from V and 4 bases from J, the junction kept 5 bases outside the gene matches.